This T cell receptor (beta chain) was recovered during a study of cytomegalovirus exposure and HLA in healthy donors. This clone was seen a single time. The CDR3 sequence is 15 residues long. After removal of 5 bases from V and 8 bases from J, the junction contained 12 bases not matched to a gene. Germline lookup yields CDR1 MNHEY and CDR2 SMNVEV (reference sequence). The assay was immunoSEQ multiplex PCR, and TCRdb's table has in-frame clones only and misses some. The top ten hold about 2% of the sample, which has some 240,000 clones, around 87% seen once. The material sequenced was PBMCs. This receptor was taken from a woman under 30 in good health and CMV-seropositive. This sequence joins TRBV27 and TRBJ2-4; TRBD1 aligns across 7 bases. The CDR3 loop is CASSLTGLLGYIQYF. CDR3 DNA sequence: TGTGCCAGCAGTCTGACAGGGTTGTTAGGCTACATTCAGTACTTC.